This TCR beta chain stems from a study of blood T cell repertoires in COVID-19 (dated by TCRdb to 2020 to 2021). Background for the entire study: Samples covering the acute and convalescent phases of COVID-19 were provided by collaborators in the United States, Italy and Spain. The material from the prospective study consisted of cDNA or gDNA derived from T cells, B-cell-depleted T cells, or PBMCs. Subjects who had been exposed to COVID-19, were actively infected with it, or had recovered from it provided the deeply sampled blood TCRbeta repertoires that made up the dataset. A freely available public database, intended as a resource for researchers studying the immune response to SARS-CoV-2, is where the repertoires were released. The samples were drawn from two sources: the first 160 participants of the ongoing ImmuneRACE study, and 950 to 1,500 subjects contributed by 6 global collaborators. The sample metadata nearly always contained a de-identified subject ID, COVID-19 status, age in years and sex. Where available, HLA class I and class II types were obtained from metadata supplied by the sample provider rather than from assay-based typing.

The CDR3 measures 14 amino acids from cysteine to phenylalanine. The entry retains the CDR3 DNA only, 42 bases that are in frame from base 1. V is pruned by 3 bases and J by 3 bases, leaving 4 bases of the junction without a gene match. The germline V gene encodes CDR1 LNHDA and CDR2 SQIVND (reference sequence). Whole blood was collected in K2EDTA tubes by collaborating institutions according to the institutions' own protocols. Collaborator samples were shipped for TCRbeta analysis as frozen whole blood, isolated PBMCs, or DNA extracted from either sample type. Overall study results and their limits: Clinical and demographic metadata were provided uncurated, with the amount varying by source and participant.

The immunoSEQ Assay, a bias-controlled multiplex PCR, was used to amplify TCRbeta CDR3 regions from genomic DNA. The published analysis was carried out like this. Nucleated cell counts per sample were estimated from amplification of reference gene primers within the assay. Sequence reads were collapsed and filtered to measure the absolute abundance of every unique TCRbeta CDR3 rearrangement. For each sample, productive Simpson clonality was calculated as the square root of Simpson's diversity index over productive rearrangements. The table comes from immuneACCESS by way of TCRdb, which keeps in-frame sequences with V and J called. Part of the clones is missing from these tables; in studies checked, under half for an unresolved V gene and the rest for unknown reasons. Clonal size and the V and J genes are those of that table, whereas D and trimming came from the DNA. For this sample the table gives under 150,000 clones, of which around 82% were detected only once. The ten largest clones add up to 5.9% of the sample.

This clone was observed once. Its antigen is unknown. Base quality data are lacking; no much larger clone is found one base away. Material: peripheral blood. The source is an elderly man with active or convalescent COVID-19. The rearranged segments are TRBV19 and TRBJ2-7; TRBD2 fits 8 bases in the junction. The CDR3 region has the sequence CASSIGLAGYEQYF. The DNA is TGTGCCAGTAGTATTGGGCTAGCGGGCTACGAGCAGTACTTC.